The 21 T cell receptor beta chains below all came from one sample that was sequenced in a study of T-cell reconstitution after alpha-beta-depleted transplantation in children. Unique molecular identifiers were incorporated during preparation of the TCRbeta library. TCRdb processed the PCR reads anew with MiXCR; each CDR3 protein has one entry. The profile shows 250,000 or so distinct CDR3 sequences, about 24% of them singletons. The specimen comprised PBMCs, mostly from graft donor cells, sampled 360 days after TCRalphabeta/CD19-depleted stem cell transplant. The receptor source for this set is a female patient aged 2-9 years who had a stem cell transplant for congenital amegakaryocytic thrombocytopenia, so the T cells may come from the graft donor.

This clonotype turned up a few times. J is TRBJ2-1 and V is TRBV7-9, with 7 positions matching TRBD2. The trim removed 5 bases at V and 5 bases at J, leaving 3 bases unmatched. Germline CDR1 SEHNR, CDR2 FQNEAQ (reference sequence). This CDR3 contains 13 residues. The CDR3 protein is CASSLRGDNEQFF. The CDR3 bases are TGTGCCAGCAGCCTCCGGGGGGACAATGAGCAGTTCTTC. Combining the CDR3 with reference TRBV7-9 and TRBJ2-1 gives the whole variable domain DTGVSQNPRHKITKRGQNVTFRCDPISEHNRLYWYRQTLGQGPEFLTYFQNEAQLEKSRLLSDRFSAERPKGSFSTLEIQRTEQGDSAMYLCASSLRGDNEQFFGPGTRLTVL.

The chain has TRBV5-5 and TRBJ2-5; 7 nucleotides agree with TRBD1. V lost 7 bases to trimming and J lost 5 bases; unmatched junction nucleotides: 8. The CDR3 has 13 amino acids. CDR1 SGHKS and CDR2 YYEKEE come from the germline V gene (reference sequence). CDR3 protein: CASGTGVRETQYF. In nucleotides, the CDR3 is TGTGCCAGCGGAACAGGGGTCCGGGAGACCCAGTACTTC.

This clonotype was counted only a few times. This sequence joins TRBV29-1 and TRBJ2-3, with D possibly being TRBD2 (6 bases). V shed 2 bases and J shed 1 base, with 13 bases lying between them. CDR1 and CDR2 from the germline V gene are SQVTM and ANQGSEA. The CDR3 sequence is 15 residues long. Here the CDR3 reads CSVEKEGAGTDTQYF. In DNA, the CDR3 is TGCAGCGTTGAAAAGGAGGGAGCAGGCACAGATACGCAGTATTTT.

The V call is TRBV20-1, the J call TRBJ2-1; D gene ambiguous. From germline, CDR1 is DFQATT and CDR2 SNEGSKA (reference sequence). The V end was cut by 4 bases, the J end by 0 bases, with 13 bases between. There are 15 residues in the CDR3. CDR3 protein: CSATWAVSSYNEQFF. CDR3 DNA sequence: TGCAGTGCTACATGGGCTGTAAGCTCCTACAATGAGCAGTTCTTC.

This sequence joins TRBV5-6 and TRBJ1-1, with no clear D. The CDR3 consists of 19 residues. From germline, CDR1 is SGHDT and CDR2 YYEEEE. V lost 0 bases and J 6 bases, leaving 27 bases between the germline ends. CDR3 residues: CASSLVFQQLDVKGAEAFF. The CDR3 DNA is TGTGCCAGCAGCTTGGTTTTTCAGCAACTGGATGTCAAAGGCGCTGAAGCTTTCTTT.

About this clonotype: This may be a read error, as it is one base from a much larger clone. The V call is TRBV13, the J call TRBJ1-1, with no clear D. Germline V gene data show CDR1 as PRHDT and CDR2 as FYEKMQ (reference sequence). V was shortened by 1 base and J by 1 base, with 4 bases between the two germline ends. CDR3 length: 13 amino acids. The CDR3 loop is CASSLDQNTEAFF. For the CDR3, the DNA is TGTGCCAGCAGCTTAGACCAGAACACTGAAGCTTTCTTT.

Many counts were recorded for this clonotype. This chain links TRBV5-1 with TRBJ2-1; the D is unclear. Germline values: CDR1 SGHRS, CDR2 YFSETQ. This CDR3 has 11 residues. V lost 0 bases and J lost 5, with 0 bases in between. CDR3 DNA: TGCGCCAGCAGCTTGGACAATGAGCAGTTCTTC. Translation: CASSLDNEQFF.

V usage is TRBV6-5 and J usage is TRBJ2-2; D is unresolved. The CDR3 contains 15 residues. Germline V gene sequence: CDR1 MNHEY, CDR2 SVGAGI. V dropped 5 bases and J dropped 3 bases, with 13 bases sitting between them. The CDR3 protein is CASSHGARDTGELFF. In nucleotides, the CDR3 is TGTGCCAGCAGTCACGGCGCTCGTGACACCGGGGAGCTGTTTTTT.

The sample holds a few counts of this clonotype. The genes are TRBV29-1 and TRBJ2-1, with TRBD2 matching 7 bases. The junction had 24 bases not matched to a gene; V was cut back by 3 bases and J by 7 bases. From germline, CDR1 is SQVTM and CDR2 ANQGSEA. The CDR3 has 19 residues. Here the CDR3 reads CSVEKLAEGPRVLGNEQFF. CDR3 bases: TGCAGCGTTGAGAAGCTAGCGGAGGGCCCGAGGGTTTTGGGGAATGAGCAGTTCTTC.

V usage is TRBV12-3 or TRBV12-4 and J usage is TRBJ1-2; TRBD1 matches 9 bases. V dropped 6 bases and J dropped 4; count of bases not matched to a gene: 9. This CDR3 has 15 amino acids. The CDR3 DNA follows: TGTGCCAGCAGCTTTCCGGGACAGGGACGCTATGGCTACACCTTC. This codes for CASSFPGQGRYGYTF.

This clonotype has ten or more counts. The V gene is TRBV11-2, the J gene TRBJ2-7, with D possibly TRBD1 on 6 matching bases. CDR1 is SGHAT, CDR2 FQNNGV, per germline. The CDR3 covers 14 residues. V lost 3 bases to trimming and J lost 0 bases, with 9 bases between them. The CDR3 DNA is TGTGCCAGCAGCTTTACAGGGAACTCCTACGAGCAGTACTTC. Residues: CASSFTGNSYEQYF.

The genes are TRBV4-1 and TRBJ1-5; D uncertain. V was trimmed by 1 base and J by 4 bases, leaving 14 bases between them. Looked up from germline, CDR1 is MGHRA and CDR2 is YSYEKL. This CDR3 has 16 amino acids. CDR3 DNA: TGCGCCAGCAGCCAAGGGGCCCCGACACCGAATCAGCCCCAGCATTTT. Its translation is CASSQGAPTPNQPQHF.

This clonotype was seen a few times. The chain recombines TRBV4-3 with TRBJ2-7; maybe TRBD1 (6 bases). CDR1 and CDR2 (germline): LGHNA, YSLEER. Trimming took off 0 bases at V and 2 bases at J, with 23 bases between the two ends. The CDR3 contains 19 residues. Here the CDR3 DNA reads TGCGCCAGCAGCCAAGACTACGGGTTACCGGGACACTATACCTACGAGCAGTACTTC. Amino acid sequence: CASSQDYGLPGHYTYEQYF.

The V call is TRBV28, the J call TRBJ1-5; a weak D match, TRBD1 (6 bases). The CDR3 is made up of 18 amino acids. CDR1 is MDHEN, CDR2 SYDVKM, per germline. V shed 5 bases and J shed 0 bases, with 20 bases lying between them. This CDR3 is CASSPGHLSPYSNQPQHF. The DNA for the CDR3 is TGTGCCAGCAGTCCGGGACACCTATCTCCCTATAGCAATCAGCCCCAGCATTTT.

This clonotype came up a few times. For the CDR3, the DNA is TGTGCCACCAGTGATTTGCGGGTAAGCAATCAGCCCCAGCATTTT. This gives the protein CATSDLRVSNQPQHF. This chain connects TRBV24-1 to TRBJ1-5, with D unclear. V dropped 0 bases and J dropped 1 base, with 6 bases sitting between them. The CDR3 is made up of 15 amino acids. In germline, CDR1 is KGHDR, CDR2 SFDVKD.

The rearrangement links TRBV2 to TRBJ2-1; TRBD1 or TRBD2 may be the D gene (5 bases each). The V end was cut by 2 bases, the J end by 3 bases, with 17 bases between. This CDR3 spans 17 amino acids. CDR1 is SNHLY and CDR2 is FYNNEI in the germline V gene. For the CDR3, the DNA is TGTGCCAGCAGTGAATTGTTGGGCAGGGACGTCTACAATGAGCAGTTCTTC. Residues: CASSELLGRDVYNEQFF.

The V gene is TRBV28, the J gene TRBJ2-1; D gene ambiguous. The CDR3 covers 14 residues. Germline V lookup: CDR1 MDHEN, CDR2 SYDVKM. V lost 10 bases to trimming and J lost 2 bases, with 15 bases between them. The CDR3 is CATRRLVPYNEQFF. CDR3 DNA sequence: TGTGCCACCCGCCGGCTAGTACCCTACAATGAGCAGTTCTTC.

This clonotype was seen a few times. This sequence joins TRBV27 and TRBJ2-3; TRBD1 agrees at 10 bases. Germline assignment: CDR1 MNHEY and CDR2 SMNVEV (reference sequence). The CDR3 length is 16 residues. The ends lost 5 bases at V and 1 base at J; junction bases unmatched: 6. This CDR3 is CASSNDRGRGTDTQYF. The CDR3, as DNA: TGTGCCAGCAGTAACGACAGGGGGCGCGGCACAGATACGCAGTATTTT.

This clonotype was observed a handful of times. The CDR3 is CASSVGPGLATQYF. For the CDR3, the DNA is TGTGCCAGCAGCGTAGGACCGGGACTAGCGACGCAGTATTTT. The genes are TRBV5-6 and TRBJ2-3, with TRBD2 identical over 10 bases. The CDR3 extends over 14 amino acids. The germline V gene encodes CDR1 SGHDT and CDR2 YYEEEE. Trimming removed 4 bases from V and 9 bases from J; junction bases left unmatched: 8.

CDR3 in DNA: TGCAGTGCAACGACAGATTCTAATGAAAAACTGTTTTTT. This translates into CSATTDSNEKLFF. The chain recombines TRBV20-1 with TRBJ1-4; maybe TRBD1 (5 bases). This CDR3 is built from 13 residues. The germline V gene has CDR1 DFQATT and CDR2 SNEGSKA (reference sequence). The V end lost 6 bases, the J end lost 3 bases, and 11 bases lay between the germline ends.

The count of this clonotype is one. A read error is possible here, since a much larger clone lies one base away. The gene calls are TRBV4-2 and TRBJ2-7; the match to TRBD2 covers 12 bases. J was trimmed by 2 bases and V by 4 bases; bases with no gene match: 6. The CDR3 length is 16 residues. Per the germline V gene, CDR1 is LGHNA and CDR2 is YNFKEQ. CDR3 DNA sequence: TGTGCCAGCAGCCCCCGTGGACTAGCGGGGCCCTACGAGCAGTACTTC. As protein: CASSPRGLAGPYEQYF.